The clone carrying this T cell receptor (beta chain) was counted ten times or more. The data stem from a study of T-cell reconstitution after alpha-beta-depleted transplantation in children. Preparing the TCRbeta library involved the use of unique molecular identifiers. TCRdb reprocessed the PCR reads via MiXCR and lists one record per CDR3 protein. Counted here are around 380,000 distinct CDR3 sequences, 11% occurring once; the ten biggest clones make up roughly 5.5%. With V trimmed by 6 bases and J by 0 bases, 11 bases remained unmatched. The CDR3 runs 16 residues. The germline CDR1 and CDR2 sequences are LGHNA and YNFKEQ.

Sample: PBMCs from the stem cell graft donor, taken from the stem cell graft. The sequence was collected from a human donor who donated a stem cell graft to a child with acute myeloid leukemia. The chain combines TRBV4-2 with TRBJ2-7, with 7 positions matching TRBD2. CDR3 protein: CASRVVGGQNSYEQYF. Written as DNA, the CDR3 is TGTGCCAGCAGGGTGGTGGGAGGGCAAAACTCCTACGAGCAGTACTTC.